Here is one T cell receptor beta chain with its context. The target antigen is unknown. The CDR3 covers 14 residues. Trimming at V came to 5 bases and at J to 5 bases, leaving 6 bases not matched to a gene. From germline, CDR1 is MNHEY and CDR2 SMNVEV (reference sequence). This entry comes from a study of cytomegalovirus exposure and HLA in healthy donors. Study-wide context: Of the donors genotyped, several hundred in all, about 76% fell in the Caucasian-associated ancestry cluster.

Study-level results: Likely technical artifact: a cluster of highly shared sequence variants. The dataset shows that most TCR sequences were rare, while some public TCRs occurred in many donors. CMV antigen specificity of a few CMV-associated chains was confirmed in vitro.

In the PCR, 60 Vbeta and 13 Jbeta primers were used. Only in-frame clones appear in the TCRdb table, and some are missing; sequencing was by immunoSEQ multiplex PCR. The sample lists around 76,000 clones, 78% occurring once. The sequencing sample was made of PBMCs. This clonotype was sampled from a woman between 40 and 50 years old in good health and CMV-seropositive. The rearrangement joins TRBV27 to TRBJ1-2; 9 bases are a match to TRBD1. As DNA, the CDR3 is TGTGCCAGCAGTAGGGGGGGACAGGGATATGGCTACACCTTC. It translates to CASSRGGQGYGYTF.